The 16 T cell receptor beta chains below all came from one sample that was sequenced in a study of blood T cell repertoires in COVID-19. The assay was immunoSEQ multiplex PCR, and TCRdb's table has in-frame clones only and misses some. The profile covers tens of thousands of clones, with 70% to 90% appearing a single time and 2.5% to 3.5% taken by the ten largest. Material for sequencing was PBMCs or T cells enriched from blood (not recorded which). The receptor set was obtained from a woman aged 50 to 60 who had recovered from COVID-19.

The chain has TRBV10-2 and TRBJ2-7, with D possibly matching TRBD2 (6 bases). CDR1 is WSHSY, CDR2 SAAADI, per germline. There are 13 residues in the CDR3. Trimming cost V 7 bases and J 4 bases, with 14 bases left between them. DNA of the CDR3: TGCGCCAGCACGGCCGGGAGAGTGTACGAGCAGTACTTC. This encodes CASTAGRVYEQYF.

CDR3 nucleotide sequence: TGTGCCAGCTCGCAGACAGGTCGGTACGAGCAGTACTTC. Amino acid sequence: CASSQTGRYEQYF. The chain joins TRBV18 to TRBJ2-7; D possibly corresponds to TRBD1 (6 bases). The CDR3 covers 13 residues. With 6 bases removed from V and 4 bases from J, the gap between germline ends came to 13 bases. Germline CDR1 reads KGHSH; CDR2 reads LQKENI.

The chain employs TRBV7-9 and TRBJ1-2, with a weak D call TRBD1 (5 bases). Germline CDR1 SEHNR, CDR2 FQNEAQ (reference sequence). V lost 5 bases and J lost 2, with 9 bases in between. The CDR3 length is 13 residues. CDR3 amino acids: CASSLTENYGYTF. CDR3 sequence (DNA): TGTGCCAGCAGCCTGACAGAAAACTATGGCTACACCTTC. The full variable domain, completed using reference TRBV7-9 and TRBJ1-2, is DTGVSQNPRHKITKRGQNVTFRCDPISEHNRLYWYRQTLGQGPEFLTYFQNEAQLEKSRLLSDRFSAERPKGSFSTLEIQRTEQGDSAMYLCASSLTENYGYTFGSGTRLTVV.

V usage is TRBV19 and J usage is TRBJ2-1, with unresolved D. Germline V gives CDR1 LNHDA, CDR2 SQIVND (reference sequence). The V and J ends lost 3 bases and 4 bases respectively, with 10 bases between them. The CDR3 covers 14 residues. CDR3 residues: CASSIRGSYNEQFF. CDR3 in DNA: TGTGCCAGTAGTATTCGTGGTAGTTACAATGAGCAGTTCTTC.

The chain employs TRBV6-6 and TRBJ1-1; maybe TRBD1 (6 bases). CDR1 is MNHNY, CDR2 SVGAGI, per germline (reference sequence). The CDR3 length is 15 residues. Trimming removed 4 bases at V and 0 bases at J, with 12 bases between. CDR3 protein: CASSFDRNLNTEAFF. In DNA form, the CDR3 reads TGTGCCAGCAGTTTCGACAGGAACCTGAACACTGAAGCTTTCTTT.

The chain joins TRBV5-6 to TRBJ2-5, with 8 positions matching TRBD2. The CDR3 has 14 residues. V dropped 1 base and J dropped 5; count of bases not matched to a gene: 4. Germline V gene lookup returns CDR1 SGHDT and CDR2 YYEEEE. The CDR3 DNA follows: TGTGCCAGCAGCTTGCGGGAGGGGATGGAGACCCAGTACTTC. This encodes CASSLREGMETQYF.

About this clone: An end of the junction does not agree with germline; a read error may underlie this. This sample includes further DNA sequences coding for the same CDR3. The gene calls are TRBV28 and TRBJ2-5; 8 bases are shared with TRBD2. Germline V lookup: CDR1 MDHEN, CDR2 SYDVKM. The CDR3 runs to 14 residues. The CDR3 sequence: CASNLAGKGETQYF. The CDR3 region has the DNA TGTGCCAGCAACCTAGCGGGTAAGGGAGAGACCCAATACTTC.

The V gene is TRBV28, the J gene TRBJ2-7, with D possibly TRBD1 on 5 matching bases. The length of the CDR3 is 14 residues. Germline-derived CDR1 and CDR2 are MDHEN and SYDVKM. Deletions cut 5 bases from V and 6 bases from J, with 17 bases between. The CDR3 loop is CASSLGAPPSEQYF. In DNA form, the CDR3 reads TGTGCCAGCAGTCTAGGGGCACCTCCCTCCGAGCAGTACTTC.

The chain is built from TRBV5-1 and TRBJ2-1; 7 nucleotides align to TRBD1. The CDR3 has 14 residues. V was clipped by 4 bases and J by 1 base; unmatched bases: 2. CDR1 and CDR2 (germline): SGHRS, YFSETQ. The CDR3 DNA follows: TGCGCCAGCAGCACACAGGGGTCCTACAATGAGCAGTTCTTC. It encodes CASSTQGSYNEQFF.

V and J are TRBV2 and TRBJ2-5; TRBD1 might be the D (6 bases). Trimming cost V 2 bases and J 7 bases, with 14 bases left between them. This CDR3 contains 14 residues. Germline CDR1 is SNHLY and CDR2 is FYNNEI. CDR3 protein: CASSEIVVGATQYF. CDR3 nucleotides: TGTGCCAGCAGTGAAATCGTAGTGGGGGCGACCCAGTACTTC.

The chain combines TRBV3-1 (or the pseudogene TRBV3-2) with TRBJ1-2, with TRBD1 as a possible D gene (6 bases). The V gene's germline CDR1 is LGHDT and CDR2 YNNKEL (reference sequence). The CDR3 consists of 13 residues. V lost 1 base and J 4 bases, leaving 7 bases between the germline ends. CDR3 protein: CASSQAGAYGYTF. The CDR3 DNA reads TGTGCCAGCAGCCAAGCAGGGGCCTATGGCTACACCTTC.

The chain couples TRBV9 to TRBJ1-4; possibly TRBD1 for D (6 bases). The CDR3 spans 14 residues. Germline V gene sequence: CDR1 SGDLS, CDR2 YYNGEE. V lost 3 bases and J lost 3, with 9 bases in between. The CDR3 is CASSGGGANEKLFF. The CDR3 region has the DNA TGTGCCAGCAGCGGAGGGGGGGCTAATGAAAAACTGTTTTTT.

This sequence joins TRBV29-1 and TRBJ1-2, with TRBD1 matching 8 bases. The CDR3 extends over 13 amino acids. V lost 3 bases to trimming and J lost 7 bases; unmatched junction nucleotides: 7. Germline CDR1 and CDR2: SQVTM and ANQGSEA. CDR3 residues: CSVDSGQGGGYTF. The CDR3 bases are TGCAGCGTTGATTCCGGACAGGGAGGTGGCTACACCTTC.

The chain carries TRBV19 and TRBJ2-1; 7 bases match TRBD2. The V and J ends lost 7 bases and 3 bases, in that order; junction bases with no gene match: 9. This CDR3 spans 15 amino acids. The germline gives CDR1 LNHDA, CDR2 SQIVND (reference sequence). CDR3 DNA sequence: TGTGCCAGTAAACGTCCGGGAGGAAGCTACAATGAGCAGTTCTTC. Protein: CASKRPGGSYNEQFF. The whole variable domain, filled in from reference TRBV19 and TRBJ2-1, reads DGGITQSPKYLFRKEGQNVTLSCEQNLNHDAMYWYRQDPGQGLRLIYYSQIVNDFQKGDIAEGYSVSREKKESFPLTVTSAQKNPTAFYLCASKRPGGSYNEQFFGPGTRLTVL.

This chain joins TRBV28 and TRBJ2-3; maybe TRBD2 (5 bases). This CDR3 comprises 15 residues. Germline V gives CDR1 MDHEN, CDR2 SYDVKM. The V and J ends lost 7 bases and 0 bases respectively, with 14 bases between them. CDR3 coding DNA: TGTGCCAGCATCGCTAGCTTCACTAGCACAGATACGCAGTATTTT. Its translation is CASIASFTSTDTQYF.

J is TRBJ2-1 and V is TRBV7-8; D gene ambiguous. The CDR3 covers 15 residues. The germline V gene encodes CDR1 SGHVS and CDR2 FQNEAQ. Trimming cost V 4 bases and J 0 bases, with 10 bases left between them. CDR3 amino acids: CASSSKPSSYNEQFF. The CDR3 bases are TGTGCCAGCAGCTCGAAACCCAGCTCCTACAATGAGCAGTTCTTC. Looking up the rest from reference TRBV7-8 and TRBJ2-1 gives the full variable domain: GAGVSQSPRYKVAKRGQDVALRCDPISGHVSLFWYQQALGQGPEFLTYFQNEAQLDKSGLPSDRFFAERPEGSVSTLKIQRTQQEDSAVYLCASSSKPSSYNEQFFGPGTRLTVL.